The following is a TCR beta chain sequence with its context. Its target is unknown. This sample is part of a study of blood T cells in healthy people across ages. Study outcomes and limitations: Estimates of diversity drawn from one million T cells were considered underestimates.

Germline V CDR1 and CDR2: SGHKS, YYEKEE (reference sequence). The CDR3 has 16 amino acids. Trimming left V 1 base short and J 0 bases short, with 14 bases between. The second PCR ran about 6 to 12 cycles with a sample-barcoded 5' primer and J-beta primers. MiXCR was run by TCRdb on the 5' RACE reads, yielding one entry per CDR3 protein. Of roughly 1,300,000 distinct CDR3 sequences in the sample, roughly 59% were seen once. The chain carries TRBV5-5 and TRBJ2-7, with D tentatively TRBD1 or TRBD2 (6 bases each). The TCR comes from a man between 18 and 35 years old in good health. The sample comprised blood. In DNA, the CDR3 is TGTGCCAGCAGCTTGCGGGGGACAAGGAGCTCCTACGAGCAGTACTTC. Its translation: CASSLRGTRSSYEQYF. Based on the CDR3 plus reference TRBV5-5 and TRBJ2-7, the full variable domain is DAGVTQSPTHLIKTRGQQVTLRCSPISGHKSVSWYQQVLGQGPQFIFQYYEKEERGRGNFPDRFSARQFPNYSSELNVNALLLGDSALYLCASSLRGTRSSYEQYFGPGTRLTVT.